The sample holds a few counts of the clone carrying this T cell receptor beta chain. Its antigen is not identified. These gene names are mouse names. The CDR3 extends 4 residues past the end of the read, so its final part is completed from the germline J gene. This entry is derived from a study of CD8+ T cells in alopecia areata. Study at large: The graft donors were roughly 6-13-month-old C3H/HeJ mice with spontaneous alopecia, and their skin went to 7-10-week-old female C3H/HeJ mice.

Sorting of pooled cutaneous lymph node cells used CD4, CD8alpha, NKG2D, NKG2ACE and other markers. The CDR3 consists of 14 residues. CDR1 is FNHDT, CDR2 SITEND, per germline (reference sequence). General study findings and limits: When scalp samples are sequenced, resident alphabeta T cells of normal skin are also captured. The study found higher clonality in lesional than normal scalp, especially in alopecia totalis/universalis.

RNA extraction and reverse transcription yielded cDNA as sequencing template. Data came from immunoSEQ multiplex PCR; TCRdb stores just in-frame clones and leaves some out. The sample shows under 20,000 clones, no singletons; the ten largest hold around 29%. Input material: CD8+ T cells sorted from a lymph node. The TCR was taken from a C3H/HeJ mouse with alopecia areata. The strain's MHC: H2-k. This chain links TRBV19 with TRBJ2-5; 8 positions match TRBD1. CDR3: CASSQGARRDTQYF. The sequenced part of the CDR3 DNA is TGTGCCAGCAGTCAGGGGGCGCGGAGGGAC.